A single sample gave rise to the 29 T cell receptor beta chains below, sequenced in a study of blood T cell repertoires in COVID-19 (dated by TCRdb to the early 2020s). The library was obtained by the immunoSEQ multiplex PCR assay. TCRdb holds this immuneACCESS table with in-frame rearrangements only. Some clones are missing; in checked studies, unresolved V genes explain under half, and the rest has no known cause. The sample includes some 180,000 clones, with around 90% observed a single time. The biggest ten clones account for approximately 5.5% of the sample. The sample taken for sequencing was peripheral blood. The receptors shown here come from a man in his forties with active or convalescent COVID-19.

The gene calls are TRBV5-4 and TRBJ2-1, with a tentative D call TRBD1 (6 bases). V was cut by 3 bases and J by 2 bases, with 18 bases left in between. The CDR3 is 17 amino acids. CDR1 is SGHNT, CDR2 YYREEE, per germline (reference sequence). CDR3 sequence: CASSYLQGVSAYNEQFF. CDR3 DNA sequence: TGTGCCAGCAGCTACTTACAGGGTGTTAGCGCCTACAATGAGCAGTTCTTC.

The rearrangement links TRBV28 to TRBJ1-1; maybe TRBD1 (5 bases). V gave up 8 bases and J gave up 4 bases, with 8 bases separating them. This CDR3 contains 11 residues. The germline gives CDR1 MDHEN, CDR2 SYDVKM. In nucleotides, the CDR3 is TGTGCCAGCCGGGACTCCACTGAAGCTTTCTTT. Its protein product is CASRDSTEAFF. The entire variable domain, with the rest obtained from reference TRBV28 and TRBJ1-1, is as follows: DVKVTQSSRYLVKRTGEKVFLECVQDMDHENMFWYRQDPGLGLRLIYFSYDVKMKEKGDIPEGYSVSREKKERFSLILESASTNQTSMYLCASRDSTEAFFGQGTRLTVV.

V is TRBV5-6 and J is TRBJ2-5; TRBD2 might be the D (6 bases). The CDR3 has 13 amino acids. Germline CDR1 is SGHDT and CDR2 is YYEEEE. V was trimmed by 2 bases and J by 7 bases, leaving 12 bases between them. The chain's CDR3 is CASSLVGGGTQYF. The CDR3, as DNA: TGTGCCAGCAGCTTAGTGGGGGGAGGGACCCAGTACTTC.

V gene TRBV19 combines with J gene TRBJ1-3; TRBD1 matches at 7 bases. Trimming at V came to 4 bases and at J to 0 bases, leaving 9 bases not matched to a gene. Germline V CDR1 and CDR2: LNHDA, SQIVND (reference sequence). The CDR3 extends over 17 amino acids. Here the CDR3 DNA reads TGTGCCAGTAGTACCTGGGGACAGCCAGCCTCTGGAAACACCATATATTTT. Its translation: CASSTWGQPASGNTIYF. Together with reference TRBV19 and TRBJ1-3, the CDR3 gives the full variable domain: DGGITQSPKYLFRKEGQNVTLSCEQNLNHDAMYWYRQDPGQGLRLIYYSQIVNDFQKGDIAEGYSVSREKKESFPLTVTSAQKNPTAFYLCASSTWGQPASGNTIYFGEGSWLTVV.

The V gene is TRBV11-2, the J gene TRBJ1-2, with D uncertain. The ends were cut back, 2 bases at V and 4 bases at J, with 17 bases in the middle. Germline V gene sequence: CDR1 SGHAT, CDR2 FQNNGV. The CDR3 length is 16 residues. CDR3 residues: CASSLSTIPTGYGYTF. The DNA for the CDR3 is TGTGCCAGCAGCTTATCGACCATCCCGACGGGCTATGGCTACACCTTC.

This clone was seen a single time. The rearrangement joins TRBV28 to TRBJ1-2, with D tentatively TRBD1 (6 bases). The germline CDR1 and CDR2 sequences are MDHEN and SYDVKM. The CDR3 loop spans 14 amino acids. V lost 5 bases to trimming and J lost 4 bases, with 14 bases between them. The CDR3 loop reads CASSLNRDGYGYTF. CDR3 DNA: TGTGCCAGCAGTCTGAACAGGGATGGCTATGGCTACACCTTC.

The genes are TRBV7-9 and TRBJ1-6, with 7 bases aligning to TRBD1. Trimming took 4 bases from V and 2 from J; bases not matched to a gene: 5. CDR1 SEHNR and CDR2 FQNEAQ come from the germline V gene (reference sequence). This CDR3 has 16 residues. CDR3 in DNA: TGTGCCAGCAGCTCACAAGGACAGGCCTATAATTCACCCCTCCACTTT. This sequence encodes CASSSQGQAYNSPLHF.

The genes are TRBV5-6 and TRBJ2-7, with TRBD1 matching over 10 bases. This CDR3 has 15 residues. Germline V gene data show CDR1 as SGHDT and CDR2 as YYEEEE. Losses at the gene ends were 1 base for V and 6 bases for J; bases not matched to a gene: 7. The CDR3 loop reads CASSLWGTGAFEQYF. The CDR3 nucleotides are TGTGCCAGCAGCTTGTGGGGGACAGGGGCGTTCGAGCAGTACTTC.

The chain links TRBV28 to TRBJ1-1; D gene unclear. The length of the CDR3 is 18 residues. Germline CDR1 and CDR2: MDHEN and SYDVKM. V was pared by 7 bases and J by 0 bases, with 24 bases between. CDR3 DNA: TGTGCCAGCAACTTTCCGATGGGGAGCCCCTCCATGAACACTGAAGCTTTCTTT. The encoded protein is CASNFPMGSPSMNTEAFF.

This chain joins TRBV4-1 and TRBJ2-5, with 7 nucleotides matching TRBD1. The J segment lost 5 bases and the V segment lost 4 bases, leaving 13 bases of the junction unmatched. Germline V lookup: CDR1 MGHRA, CDR2 YSYEKL. The CDR3 covers 16 residues. CDR3 bases: TGCGCCAGCAGCCTCGAACGAGACAGGGTCGGGGAGACCCAGTACTTC. This translates into CASSLERDRVGETQYF.

V is TRBV7-2 and J is TRBJ1-4, with 7 bases identical to TRBD1. This CDR3 is 15 amino acids long. With 3 bases clipped from V and 8 bases from J, the junction kept 9 bases outside the gene matches. Germline values: CDR1 SGHTA, CDR2 FQGNSA. CDR3 nucleotide sequence: TGTGCCAGCAGCTTTTCCGGGACAGCCGGGGAAAAACTGTTTTTT. This gives the protein CASSFSGTAGEKLFF.

The rearrangement links TRBV27 to TRBJ1-5, with D maybe TRBD1 (6 bases). V lost 5 bases and J lost 0, with 11 bases in between. Germline assignment: CDR1 MNHEY and CDR2 SMNVEV (reference sequence). The CDR3 consists of 15 residues. This CDR3 reads CASSVGAGSNQPQHF. As DNA, the CDR3 is TGTGCCAGCAGTGTGGGGGCCGGTAGCAATCAGCCCCAGCATTTT.

The chain carries TRBV29-1 and TRBJ1-1; D gene unclear. Germline V gene lookup returns CDR1 SQVTM and CDR2 ANQGSEA. Trimming shortened V by 6 bases and J by 4 bases, and 9 bases separated the two germline ends. CDR3 length: 11 amino acids. Here the CDR3 DNA reads TGCAGCGTCGCTACGGGCACTGAAGCTTTCTTT. It encodes CSVATGTEAFF.

V gene TRBV5-6 combines with J gene TRBJ1-1, with D tentatively TRBD1 (5 bases). The CDR3 loop spans 13 amino acids. Between the trimmed V and J ends, which lost 0 bases and 3 bases, there was a span of 6 bases. In germline, CDR1 is SGHDT, CDR2 YYEEEE. CDR3 bases: TGTGCCAGCAGCTTGGTAGGGGACACTGAAGCTTTCTTT. Its translation: CASSLVGDTEAFF.

The chain has TRBV28 and TRBJ2-7, with TRBD2 matching over 11 bases. The CDR3 spans 19 residues. CDR1 and CDR2 from the germline V gene are MDHEN and SYDVKM. V shed 2 bases, J shed 2 bases, and the junction held 14 bases outside the gene matches. CDR3: CASSLPNGGLAAKTYEQYF. Written as DNA, the CDR3 is TGTGCCAGCAGTTTACCGAATGGGGGACTAGCGGCAAAGACCTACGAGCAGTACTTC.

The chain joins TRBV9 to TRBJ1-2; TRBD1 matches 8 bases. V lost 3 bases and J lost 4; bases outside the gene matches: 8. CDR1 is SGDLS, CDR2 YYNGEE, per germline. This CDR3 has 15 residues. Written as DNA, the CDR3 is TGTGCCAGCAGCGAGCGACAGGGGCCCACCTATGGCTACACCTTC. Translated, it gives CASSERQGPTYGYTF.

This chain connects TRBV9 to TRBJ2-1; D gene unclear. CDR1 is SGDLS, CDR2 YYNGEE, per germline. The CDR3 sequence is 12 residues long. V lost 4 bases, J lost 8 bases, and 10 bases lay in between. CDR3: CASSLNFDEQFF. CDR3 bases: TGTGCCAGCAGCCTTAATTTCGATGAGCAGTTCTTC.

This chain connects TRBV4-1 to TRBJ2-1, with D perhaps TRBD2 (5 bases). In germline, CDR1 is MGHRA, CDR2 YSYEKL. Deletions cut 1 base from V and 4 bases from J, with 11 bases between. The CDR3 spans 15 residues. The CDR3, as DNA: TGCGCCAGCAGCCAAGTCAAGCGGTCTTACAATGAGCAGTTCTTC. Translated: CASSQVKRSYNEQFF.

The chain uses TRBV6-1 and TRBJ2-3; tentative D call: TRBD2 (6 bases). CDR3 length equals 16 residues. The V and J ends lost 0 bases and 3 bases respectively, with 13 bases between them. CDR1 and CDR2 (germline): MNHNS, SASEGT. The CDR3 DNA reads TGTGCCAGCAGTGAAGCCGGCTTCGGGGGAACAGATACGCAGTATTTT. It yields the protein CASSEAGFGGTDTQYF.

In this sample, this clone turned up a few times. The chain employs TRBV19 and TRBJ2-3, with 9 bases identical to TRBD2. The V gene's germline CDR1 is LNHDA and CDR2 SQIVND (reference sequence). Unmatched junction bases numbered 1, after V lost 1 base and J lost 2 bases. This CDR3 spans 15 amino acids. The CDR3 sequence is CASSIGTSVTDTQYF. CDR3 sequence (DNA): TGTGCCAGTAGTATAGGGACTAGCGTCACAGATACGCAGTATTTT.

This clone was recorded once. This chain links TRBV4-3 with TRBJ1-1; 8 bases are a match to TRBD1. The CDR3 has 16 residues. The V and J ends lost 4 bases and 0 bases, in that order; junction bases with no gene match: 7. Germline values: CDR1 LGHNA, CDR2 YSLEER. The CDR3 coding sequence is TGCGCCAGCAGCCCGACGCAGGGGGCCCTGAACACTGAAGCTTTCTTT. It codes for CASSPTQGALNTEAFF.

This chain joins TRBV3-1 (or the pseudogene TRBV3-2) and TRBJ2-3, with D possibly TRBD2 on 5 matching bases. The V end was cut by 4 bases, the J end by 1 base, with 15 bases between. Germline loops: CDR1 LGHDT, CDR2 YNNKEL (reference sequence). The CDR3 has 16 amino acids. In DNA, the CDR3 is TGTGCCAGCAGCCTCCGAACACTAGTGGGCACAGATACGCAGTATTTT. This encodes CASSLRTLVGTDTQYF.

This clone appeared a single time. J is TRBJ2-7 and V is TRBV5-1, with a tentative D call TRBD2 (5 bases). From germline, CDR1 is SGHRS and CDR2 YFSETQ. The CDR3 is 14 amino acids. V was pared by 4 bases and J by 0 bases, with 11 bases between. DNA of the CDR3: TGCGCCAGCAGCCCCAGAGGGAACTCCTACGAGCAGTACTTC. Translating gives CASSPRGNSYEQYF.

This chain joins TRBV5-1 and TRBJ2-2; tentative D call: TRBD1 (5 bases). Trimming stripped 1 base from V and 2 bases from J, with 12 bases between. Germline CDR1 is SGHRS and CDR2 is YFSETQ. This CDR3 is built from 16 residues. Written as DNA, the CDR3 is TGCGCCAGCAGCTTGATGGTGGGGCTAAACACCGGGGAGCTGTTTTTT. Its translation is CASSLMVGLNTGELFF.

This clone was picked up a small number of times. This chain connects TRBV27 to TRBJ1-5; maybe TRBD1 (5 bases). This CDR3 is built from 15 residues. Germline V gives CDR1 MNHEY, CDR2 SMNVEV (reference sequence). Trimming shortened V by 11 bases and J by 6 bases, and 23 bases separated the two germline ends. The DNA for the CDR3 is TGTGCCGCGATGCCCGGGGGTGGACGTTCTCAGCCCCAGCATTTT. Protein sequence: CAAMPGGGRSQPQHF.

The V and J genes are TRBV28 and TRBJ1-5, with D tentatively TRBD1 (5 bases). Trimming left V 10 bases short and J 6 bases short, with 19 bases between. The CDR3 has 14 amino acids. Germline-derived CDR1 and CDR2 are MDHEN and SYDVKM. As DNA, the CDR3 is TGTGCCACCCACCGACAGTATGGCGGTCAGCCCCAGCATTTT. It yields the protein CATHRQYGGQPQHF.

As for this clone: Other DNA sequences in this sample translate to the same CDR3. The chain joins TRBV6-5 to TRBJ1-1; D unresolved. Germline V gives CDR1 MNHEY, CDR2 SVGAGI. There are 12 residues in the CDR3. V was pared by 4 bases and J by 1 base, with 4 bases between. The CDR3 loop is CASSSGNTEAFF. The DNA for the CDR3 is TGTGCCAGCAGTTCAGGGAACACTGAAGCTTTCTTT.

CDR3 residues: CASSFFESSGNTIYF. CDR3 DNA sequence: TGTGCCAGCAGCTTTTTTGAGAGCTCTGGAAACACCATATATTTT. The rearrangement links TRBV7-2 to TRBJ1-3; D is uncertain. Trimming shortened V by 3 bases and J by 0 bases, and 9 bases separated the two germline ends. The CDR3 consists of 15 residues. From germline, CDR1 is SGHTA and CDR2 FQGNSA. The whole variable domain, filled in from reference TRBV7-2 and TRBJ1-3, reads GAGVSQSPSNKVTEKGKDVELRCDPISGHTALYWYRQSLGQGLEFLIYFQGNSAPDKSGLPSDRFSAERTGGSVSTLTIQRTQQEDSAVYLCASSFFESSGNTIYFGEGSWLTVV.

This clone was detected once. An end of the junction differs from the germline gene, which may be a read error. The genes are TRBV7-7 and TRBJ2-5, with TRBD2 matching over 14 bases. The CDR3 has 17 residues. Germline loops: CDR1 SSHAT, CDR2 FNYEAQ (reference sequence). The CDR3 DNA sequence: TGTGCTAGCAGCCCCATGACTAGCGGGAGGGTCCAAGAGACCCAGTACTTC. Protein sequence: CASSPMTSGRVQETQYF.